This T cell receptor beta chain was documented in a study of beta chain features in type 1 diabetes. What was sequenced were expressed TCRB transcripts, since all of the isolated RNA had been reverse transcribed. Assay: immunoSEQ multiplex PCR; the TCRdb copy retains only in-frame clones and omits some. The table includes hundreds of thousands of clones, roughly 13% detected once. Trimming pared 3 bases from V and 4 bases from J, leaving 19 bases between. Per germline, CDR1 KGHSH and CDR2 LQKENI. CDR3 size: 17 residues. A few counts support this clone. The TCR comes from a man aged 18 to 35 in good health. Sequencing used naive CD4+ T cells from blood. The rearrangement uses TRBV18 and TRBJ2-1; D possibly corresponds to TRBD2 (7 bases). CDR3 protein: CASSPPSGGLGYNEQFF. The CDR3 DNA is TGTGCCAGCTCACCGCCCTCCGGGGGGCTAGGGTACAATGAGCAGTTCTTC.